The subject of this entry is one T cell receptor (beta chain). This CDR3 region has 14 residues. V was pared by 10 bases and J by 3 bases, with 19 bases between. The germline CDR1 and CDR2 sequences are MDHEN and SYDVKM. The data derive from a study of shared clonotypes between healthy human individuals. Using immunoSEQ multiplex PCR, the repertoire was profiled, and TCRdb retains in-frame clones only, with some absent. This sample has 2 million to 2.5 million clones, with just over 90% found just once. Sequenced sample: naive CD4+ T cells from PBMCs. Described subset: CD45RA+ positively selected. The chain uses TRBV28 and TRBJ2-7; D uncertain. The TCR comes from a man aged 18 to 30 in good health. Some clones in this sample may be carry-over from other donors' samples. As DNA, the CDR3 is TGTGCCATCCAGAGAATAGGGTGGGGCTACGAGCAGTACTTC. This sequence encodes CAIQRIGWGYEQYF.